This TCR beta chain came from a study of a mutant IDH1 vaccine in newly diagnosed glioma. Overall study context: Patients began vaccination 4-6 weeks after radiotherapy alone, or with temozolomide cycles. Sex distribution of treated patients was approximately 60% male and roughly 38% female; mean age was about 40 years. Radiotherapy, temozolomide, or both had been given previously, and both were given to most.

Comment on this clone: The target antigen is unknown.

Described time point: week 11, during vaccination. Each vaccine dose was 300 ug of mutant IDH1 20-mer peptide, with topical imiquimod. Those who donated had recent WHO grade 3 or 4 IDH1-mutant, ATRX-lost astrocytomas. TCRdb's copy holds only in-frame clones and misses some; the assay was immunoSEQ multiplex PCR. Of 30,000 to 45,000 clones in the sample, about 80% are singletons; the top ten hold about 15%. Germline assignment: CDR1 MGHRA and CDR2 YSYEKL. There are 13 residues in the CDR3. With 4 bases clipped from V and 4 bases from J, the junction kept 2 bases outside the gene matches. The V and J genes are TRBV4-1 and TRBJ2-3, with 7 nucleotides matching TRBD2. The sequenced sample was peripheral blood mononuclear cells (PBMCs), obtained from a glioma patient whose treatment included an IDH1 peptide vaccine. The sequence was collected from a woman in her 30s with glioma. Some clones in this sample may be carry-over from other donors' samples. The CDR3 is CASSPGGADTQYF. The DNA of the CDR3 is TGCGCCAGCAGCCCTGGGGGGGCAGATACGCAGTATTTT.